These 30 T cell receptor beta chains came from one sample sequenced in a study of T cell responses to AZD1222 COVID-19 vaccine. Using immunoSEQ multiplex PCR, the repertoire was profiled, and TCRdb retains in-frame clones only, with some absent. The table includes 120,000 to 150,000 clones, roughly 92% detected once. The sequencing here drew on peripheral blood, taken 28 days after the second AZD1222 dose. These receptors all come from an adult who received the AZD1222 COVID-19 vaccine.

The chain is built from TRBV29-1 and TRBJ2-2; D unclear. Germline lookup yields CDR1 SQVTM and CDR2 ANQGSEA. This CDR3 is built from 12 residues. With 8 bases removed from V and 4 bases from J, the gap between germline ends came to 11 bases. DNA of the CDR3: TGCAGCACGGGCTCCGGCACCGGGGAGCTGTTTTTT. Translating it yields CSTGSGTGELFF.

The rearrangement links TRBV7-9 to TRBJ2-3; 9 positions agree with TRBD1. Germline lookup yields CDR1 SEHNR and CDR2 FQNEAQ (reference sequence). The CDR3 spans 14 residues. The trim removed 5 bases at V and 5 bases at J, leaving 5 bases unmatched. The CDR3 is CASSATGGKDTQYF. The DNA for the CDR3 is TGTGCCAGCAGCGCGACAGGGGGTAAAGATACGCAGTATTTT. Supplemented by reference TRBV7-9 and TRBJ2-3, the full variable domain reads DTGVSQNPRHKITKRGQNVTFRCDPISEHNRLYWYRQTLGQGPEFLTYFQNEAQLEKSRLLSDRFSAERPKGSFSTLEIQRTEQGDSAMYLCASSATGGKDTQYFGPGTRLTVL.

The chain is built from TRBV28 and TRBJ1-3, with unresolved D. Trimming left V 4 bases short and J 0 bases short, with 7 bases between. The CDR3 consists of 14 residues. Germline assignment: CDR1 MDHEN and CDR2 SYDVKM. The CDR3 region has the DNA TGTGCCAGCAGTTACGCTATCTCTGGAAACACCATATATTTT. It is translated as CASSYAISGNTIYF.

This chain links TRBV7-9 with TRBJ1-2; D ambiguous. Germline CDR1 and CDR2: SEHNR and FQNEAQ (reference sequence). CDR3 length equals 14 residues. The V end was cut by 2 bases, the J end by 4 bases, with 11 bases between. DNA of the CDR3: TGTGCCAGCAGCTTAAGCACGGGTGGCTATGGCTACACCTTC. Amino acids: CASSLSTGGYGYTF. Full variable domain (missing parts from reference TRBV7-9 and TRBJ1-2): DTGVSQNPRHKITKRGQNVTFRCDPISEHNRLYWYRQTLGQGPEFLTYFQNEAQLEKSRLLSDRFSAERPKGSFSTLEIQRTEQGDSAMYLCASSLSTGGYGYTFGSGTRLTVV.

This chain uses TRBV29-1 with TRBJ1-2, with D uncertain. This CDR3 comprises 11 residues. Germline CDR1 SQVTM, CDR2 ANQGSEA. V lost 4 bases to trimming and J lost 5 bases, with 8 bases between them. In nucleotides, the CDR3 is TGCAGCGTTGGGGAAGGATATGGCTACACCTTC. This gives the protein CSVGEGYGYTF.

The chain has TRBV6-1 and TRBJ2-3; D perhaps matches TRBD1 (6 bases). The CDR3 spans 17 residues. Deletions cut 3 bases from V and 2 bases from J, with 18 bases between. The germline gives CDR1 MNHNS, CDR2 SASEGT. The CDR3 loop is CASSDLGPGAITDTQYF. In nucleotides, the CDR3 is TGTGCCAGCAGTGATCTTGGCCCAGGGGCTATCACAGATACGCAGTATTTT.

The chain combines TRBV9 with TRBJ2-7; no firm D call. V gave up 5 bases and J gave up 1 base, with 13 bases separating them. Germline CDR1 SGDLS, CDR2 YYNGEE. CDR3 size: 14 residues. The CDR3 DNA is TGTGCCAGCAGTCCCAGTGCCGTATCCTACGAGCAGTACTTC. Encoded protein: CASSPSAVSYEQYF.

This chain connects TRBV28 to TRBJ2-2, with D possibly matching TRBD1 (6 bases). The germline gives CDR1 MDHEN, CDR2 SYDVKM. Trimming took off 6 bases at V and 4 bases at J, with 18 bases between the two ends. The CDR3 contains 16 residues. The CDR3 DNA reads as TGTGCCAGCAGCCTCCGGTATGACAGGAGCACCGGGGAGCTGTTTTTT. It translates to CASSLRYDRSTGELFF.

The chain has TRBV15 and TRBJ1-5; D gene unclear. The CDR3 extends over 16 amino acids. Germline V CDR1 and CDR2: LNHNV, YYDKDF (reference sequence). V lost 0 bases and J 9 bases, leaving 18 bases between the germline ends. CDR3 nucleotides: TGTGCCACCAGCAGAGATAAGGCTGGTGGTATCAGGCCCCAGCATTTT. It codes for CATSRDKAGGIRPQHF.

V is TRBV11-3 and J is TRBJ1-1; no reliable D call. Germline V gives CDR1 SGHNT, CDR2 YENEEA. CDR3 size: 14 residues. The V end lost 3 bases, the J end lost 1 base, and 9 bases lay between the germline ends. The DNA of the CDR3 is TGTGCCAGCAGCTTGGGCCCGGCGAACACTGAAGCTTTCTTT. Its translation is CASSLGPANTEAFF.

The chain links TRBV6-4 to TRBJ1-2; TRBD1 matches at 7 bases. This CDR3 is built from 15 residues. Germline assignment: CDR1 MRHNA and CDR2 SNTAGT. After removal of 3 bases from V and 4 bases from J, the junction contained 8 bases not matched to a gene. This CDR3 reads CASSEEKGGVYGYTF. The CDR3 region has the DNA TGTGCCAGCAGTGAAGAGAAAGGGGGCGTCTATGGCTACACCTTC.

The V and J genes are TRBV12-5 and TRBJ2-1, with D possibly being TRBD1 (6 bases). This CDR3 has 13 residues. V was clipped by 5 bases and J by 15 bases, with 20 bases between them. The V gene's germline CDR1 is LGHNT and CDR2 FRNRAP. The CDR3 loop reads CASGPQSDSFSFF. Written as DNA, the CDR3 is TGTGCTAGTGGTCCACAATCGGACAGCTTCTCGTTCTTC.

This sequence joins TRBV10-3 and TRBJ1-5; 7 positions match TRBD1. Looked up from germline, CDR1 is ENHRY and CDR2 is SYGVKD. V shed 4 bases and J 0 bases; nucleotides not matched to a gene: 0. This CDR3 has 14 amino acids. This chain's CDR3 is CAISGQGSNQPQHF. In DNA, the CDR3 is TGTGCCATCAGTGGACAGGGTAGCAATCAGCCCCAGCATTTT.

CDR3 amino acids: CASSVATGTGDNSPLHF. The DNA for the CDR3 is TGTGCCAGCAGCGTAGCTACAGGGACAGGTGATAATTCACCCCTCCACTTT. This rearrangement joins TRBV9 to TRBJ1-6; 8 bases map to TRBD1. The CDR3 totals 17 residues. V was clipped by 0 bases and J by 5 bases; unmatched bases: 7. The germline V gene encodes CDR1 SGDLS and CDR2 YYNGEE.

The CDR3: CSASLTTEQFF. CDR3 coding DNA: TGCAGTGCTAGCTTGACCACCGAGCAGTTCTTC. The genes are TRBV20-1 and TRBJ2-1; D call uncertain. Trimming cost V 3 bases and J 10 bases, with 10 bases left between them. CDR3 length equals 11 residues. The germline V gene has CDR1 DFQATT and CDR2 SNEGSKA (reference sequence).

The chain employs TRBV5-6 and TRBJ1-2; D is perhaps TRBD1 (6 bases). Trimming shortened V by 4 bases and J by 4 bases, and 14 bases separated the two germline ends. CDR1 and CDR2 (germline): SGHDT, YYEEEE. The CDR3 is made up of 14 amino acids. The CDR3 loop is CASSPEGGVYGYTF. In DNA, the CDR3 is TGTGCCAGCAGCCCGGAGGGGGGCGTCTATGGCTACACCTTC.

The chain combines TRBV5-8 with TRBJ2-2, with D maybe TRBD2 (5 bases). CDR3 length: 15 residues. V dropped 4 bases and J dropped 1 base, with 11 bases sitting between them. Germline CDR1 reads SGHTS; CDR2 reads YDEGEE. The CDR3 region has the DNA TGTGCCAGCAGCCCGACCGGGATGAACACCGGGGAGCTGTTTTTT. Residues: CASSPTGMNTGELFF. The full variable domain, rest sourced from reference TRBV5-8 and TRBJ2-2, is EAGVTQSPTHLIKTRGQQATLRCSPISGHTSVYWYQQALGLGLQFLLWYDEGEERNRGNFPPRFSGRQFPNYSSELNVNALELEDSALYLCASSPTGMNTGELFFGEGSRLTVL.

The V call is TRBV10-3, the J call TRBJ1-2, with D unclear. CDR1 ENHRY and CDR2 SYGVKD come from the germline V gene. Trimming removed 0 bases at V and 3 bases at J, with 8 bases between. The CDR3 length is 14 residues. CDR3 nucleotide sequence: TGTGCCATCAGTGAGTCGGCAAGAGACTATGGCTACACCTTC. This translates into CAISESARDYGYTF.

This chain links TRBV7-5 with TRBJ2-2. TRBV7-5 is marked as a pseudogene. CDR3 length: 17 residues. The CDR3 DNA follows: TGTGTCAGAAGCTTAACCGATCCAGAGACGAACACCGGGGAGCTGTTTTTT. Its protein is CVRSLTDPETNTGELFF.

This rearrangement joins TRBV9 to TRBJ1-2; D might be TRBD1 (5 bases). With 3 bases removed from V and 2 bases from J, the gap between germline ends came to 8 bases. The V gene's germline CDR1 is SGDLS and CDR2 YYNGEE. The CDR3 is made up of 13 amino acids. This chain's CDR3 is CASSADRNYGYTF. CDR3 nucleotides: TGTGCCAGCAGCGCCGACAGAAACTATGGCTACACCTTC.

The chain carries TRBV29-1 and TRBJ2-5; TRBD1 agrees at 7 bases. This CDR3 spans 13 amino acids. J was trimmed by 5 bases and V by 2 bases; bases with no gene match: 5. The germline V gene has CDR1 SQVTM and CDR2 ANQGSEA. The DNA for the CDR3 is TGCAGCGTTGAACACAGGGGCAGGGAGACCCAGTACTTC. As protein: CSVEHRGRETQYF. The full variable domain, with the rest looked up from reference TRBV29-1 and TRBJ2-5, is SAVISQKPSRDICQRGTSLTIQCQVDSQVTMMFWYRQQPGQSLTLIATANQGSEATYESGFVIDKFPISRPNLTFSTLTVSNMSPEDSSIYLCSVEHRGRETQYFGPGTRLLVL.

V and J are TRBV7-2 and TRBJ2-3; 13 bases line up with TRBD2. Losses at the gene ends were 5 bases for V and 2 bases for J; bases not matched to a gene: 7. The germline V gene has CDR1 SGHTA and CDR2 FQGNSA. This CDR3 region has 17 residues. CDR3 nucleotides: TGTGCCAGCAGCCGTGGGGGACTAGCGGGGCACACAGATACGCAGTATTTT. This translates into CASSRGGLAGHTDTQYF.

The chain couples TRBV2 to TRBJ2-2; D is undetermined. The ends were cut back, 7 bases at V and 3 bases at J, with 6 bases in the middle. CDR1 is SNHLY and CDR2 is FYNNEI in the germline V gene. The CDR3 is 12 residues long. The CDR3 nucleotides are TGTGCCAGCAACAAAGACACCGGGGAGCTGTTTTTT. Translated: CASNKDTGELFF.

The gene calls are TRBV18 and TRBJ1-2; 10 nucleotides agree with TRBD1. The CDR3 runs to 19 residues. Germline values: CDR1 KGHSH, CDR2 LQKENI. The V gene end was trimmed by 0 bases and the J gene end by 8 bases; junction bases not matched to a gene: 18. This CDR3 is CASSPPGQGPMPPIWGYTF. Written as DNA, the CDR3 is TGTGCCAGCTCACCACCGGGACAGGGGCCAATGCCCCCAATCTGGGGCTACACCTTC. The full variable domain, in which reference TRBV18 and TRBJ1-2 provide the parts outside the CDR3, is NAGVMQNPRHLVRRRGQEARLRCSPMKGHSHVYWYRQLPEEGLKFMVYLQKENIIDESGMPKERFSAEFPKEGPSILRIQQVVRGDSAAYFCASSPPGQGPMPPIWGYTFGSGTRLTVV.

The CDR3 loop is CASSLKASDVHEQYF. In DNA form, the CDR3 reads TGTGCCAGCAGCTTAAAGGCCTCGGATGTGCACGAGCAGTACTTC. The rearrangement joins TRBV7-3 to TRBJ2-7; D unclear. There are 15 residues in the CDR3. Germline lookup yields CDR1 SGHTA and CDR2 FQGTGA. Trimming took 1 base from V and 5 from J, leaving 15 bases between them.

The rearrangement links TRBV7-9 to TRBJ2-2; no firm D call. CDR3 length equals 13 residues. Germline V CDR1 and CDR2: SEHNR, FQNEAQ (reference sequence). Trimming removed 2 bases at V and 5 bases at J, with 6 bases between. The CDR3 loop reads CASSLSVTGELFF. CDR3 sequence (DNA): TGTGCCAGCAGCTTATCGGTGACCGGGGAGCTGTTTTTT.

The chain employs TRBV11-2 and TRBJ2-1; D unclear. The CDR3 is 15 amino acids. V lost 1 base and J 0 bases, leaving 7 bases between the germline ends. Germline CDR1 reads SGHAT; CDR2 reads FQNNGV. The CDR3 sequence: CASSLGGSSYNEQFF. The CDR3 nucleotides are TGTGCCAGCAGCTTAGGGGGTAGCTCCTACAATGAGCAGTTCTTC.

This chain links TRBV19 with TRBJ2-1; D is undetermined. Trimming cost V 3 bases and J 5 bases, with 14 bases left between them. Germline V CDR1 and CDR2: LNHDA, SQIVND (reference sequence). This CDR3 comprises 15 residues. DNA of the CDR3: TGTGCCAGTAGTATTATGGCGGTTCCCCACAATGAGCAGTTCTTC. Translating it yields CASSIMAVPHNEQFF. Full variable domain (outside the CDR3, taken from reference TRBV19 and TRBJ2-1): DGGITQSPKYLFRKEGQNVTLSCEQNLNHDAMYWYRQDPGQGLRLIYYSQIVNDFQKGDIAEGYSVSREKKESFPLTVTSAQKNPTAFYLCASSIMAVPHNEQFFGPGTRLTVL.

DNA of the CDR3: TGTGCCATCACCACCATTCGGGACACTGAAGCTTTCTTT. This translates into CAITTIRDTEAFF. J is TRBJ1-1 and V is TRBV10-3, with D hard to call. The germline V and J ends were trimmed by 7 bases and 3 bases, with 12 bases remaining between them. The CDR3 is made up of 13 amino acids. Germline V gene data show CDR1 as ENHRY and CDR2 as SYGVKD.

V gene TRBV18 combines with J gene TRBJ2-2, with D perhaps being TRBD1 or TRBD2 (5 bases each). Germline V gene lookup returns CDR1 KGHSH and CDR2 LQKENI. This CDR3 region has 18 residues. V dropped 3 bases and J dropped 4 bases, with 21 bases sitting between them. CDR3 nucleotide sequence: TGTGCCAGCTCACCCCCCGCGAGGGACCCTATGGGCACCGGGGAGCTGTTTTTT. Amino acid sequence: CASSPPARDPMGTGELFF.